This entry lists 25 T cell receptor beta chains sequenced from one sample in a study of blood T cell repertoires in COVID-19. The repertoire was sequenced with immunoSEQ multiplex PCR; TCRdb's copy has only in-frame clones and lacks some. The data contain 190,000 or so clones, around 82% of them seen just once; the ten biggest clones take up 12%. The sequencing sample was made of PBMCs or T cells enriched from blood (not recorded which). Receptor source: a man aged 35 to 55 who had recovered from COVID-19.

The J gene is TRBJ1-2, the V gene TRBV7-2; D remains unclear. Germline V gene sequence: CDR1 SGHTA, CDR2 FQGNSA. Trimming left V 0 bases short and J 5 bases short, with 7 bases between. The CDR3 has 13 residues. The CDR3 DNA is TGTGCCAGCAGCTTAGCGCAGGATTATGGCTACACCTTC. This encodes CASSLAQDYGYTF.

This rearrangement joins TRBV4-1 to TRBJ1-6, with D unclear. CDR1 is MGHRA, CDR2 YSYEKL, per germline. V gave up 5 bases and J gave up 0 bases, with 17 bases separating them. CDR3 length: 18 residues. Here the CDR3 reads CASSSQTLTSSYNSPLHF. In DNA, the CDR3 is TGCGCCAGCAGCTCTCAGACACTTACGAGCTCCTATAATTCACCCCTCCACTTT.

The V gene is TRBV21-1, the J gene TRBJ2-7; the table's D gene call, TRBD2, was not cross checked with the DNA. TRBV21-1 is termed a pseudogene. This CDR3 contains 16 residues. In DNA form, the CDR3 reads TGTGCCAGCAGCAAAGCTAGCGGAGGGTCCTGCTACGAGCAGTACGTC. Translated, it gives CASSKASGGSCYEQYV.

The sample holds a few counts of this clone. The J gene is TRBJ2-7, the V gene TRBV5-4; TRBD1 agrees at 8 bases. The germline V gene encodes CDR1 SGHNT and CDR2 YYREEE (reference sequence). This CDR3 is 15 amino acids long. The V segment lost 4 bases and the J segment 5 bases; nucleotides outside the gene matches: 11. CDR3 sequence: CASSTSSGTGNEQYF. DNA of the CDR3: TGTGCCAGCAGCACCTCCTCCGGGACAGGTAACGAGCAGTACTTC.

The J gene is TRBJ2-3, the V gene TRBV28; the D gene is possibly TRBD2 (5 bases). CDR1 and CDR2 from the germline V gene are MDHEN and SYDVKM. CDR3 length equals 17 residues. The ends were cut back, 1 base at V and 0 bases at J, with 14 bases in the middle. Written as DNA, the CDR3 is TGTGCCAGCAGTTTATCCCTCAGCGGACCCAGCACAGATACGCAGTATTTT. Translation gives CASSLSLSGPSTDTQYF. Combining the CDR3 with reference TRBV28 and TRBJ2-3 gives the whole variable domain DVKVTQSSRYLVKRTGEKVFLECVQDMDHENMFWYRQDPGLGLRLIYFSYDVKMKEKGDIPEGYSVSREKKERFSLILESASTNQTSMYLCASSLSLSGPSTDTQYFGPGTRLTVL.

The chain carries TRBV19 and TRBJ2-7, with TRBD1 identical over 7 bases. CDR3 length: 13 amino acids. The germline CDR1 and CDR2 sequences are LNHDA and SQIVND (reference sequence). Trimming took 5 bases from V and 0 from J; bases not matched to a gene: 1. DNA for the CDR3: TGTGCCAGTAGTGGGACAGTCTCCTACGAGCAGTACTTC. Its translation: CASSGTVSYEQYF. The complete variable domain, with remaining parts taken from reference TRBV19 and TRBJ2-7, reads DGGITQSPKYLFRKEGQNVTLSCEQNLNHDAMYWYRQDPGQGLRLIYYSQIVNDFQKGDIAEGYSVSREKKESFPLTVTSAQKNPTAFYLCASSGTVSYEQYFGPGTRLTVT.

This rearrangement joins TRBV13 to TRBJ2-2; TRBD2 is a possible D gene (6 bases). Germline CDR1 is PRHDT and CDR2 is FYEKMQ (reference sequence). CDR3 length: 16 residues. The germline V and J ends were trimmed by 5 bases and 5 bases, with 18 bases remaining between them. Here the CDR3 reads CASSLGTLLRTGELFF. DNA for the CDR3: TGTGCCAGCAGCCTCGGGACTCTCCTGCGGACCGGGGAGCTGTTTTTT.

This clone was seen a handful of times. The V and J genes are TRBV5-1 and TRBJ2-1; 8 nucleotides agree with TRBD2. V was clipped by 2 bases and J by 8 bases; unmatched bases: 15. Germline lookup yields CDR1 SGHRS and CDR2 YFSETQ. The CDR3 has 17 amino acids. The CDR3 here is CASSFGLGLAGIDEQFF. The CDR3, as DNA: TGCGCCAGCAGCTTTGGATTGGGGCTAGCGGGTATCGATGAGCAGTTCTTC.

This clone was detected once. V usage is TRBV10-3 and J usage is TRBJ1-1, with TRBD1 identical over 8 bases. Per the germline V gene, CDR1 is ENHRY and CDR2 is SYGVKD. The junction had 7 bases not matched to a gene; V was cut back by 4 bases and J by 3 bases. CDR3 length equals 15 residues. CDR3 nucleotide sequence: TGTGCCATCAGTGGTCAGGGGGCGGGCGACACTGAAGCTTTCTTT. Its protein product is CAISGQGAGDTEAFF.

V is TRBV3-1 (or the pseudogene TRBV3-2) and J is TRBJ2-3; no firm D call. Germline lookup yields CDR1 LGHDT and CDR2 YNNKEL (reference sequence). CDR3 length: 14 residues. V lost 3 bases to trimming and J lost 4 bases, with 11 bases between them. The CDR3 DNA reads TGTGCCAGCAGCCAGGCATATGATCCAGATACGCAGTATTTT. Translated: CASSQAYDPDTQYF.

This sequence joins TRBV6-5 and TRBJ1-1; D uncertain. The CDR3 is made up of 12 amino acids. The V end was cut by 6 bases, the J end by 3 bases, with 8 bases between. Germline values: CDR1 MNHEY, CDR2 SVGAGI. The CDR3 is CASSPGYTEAFF. CDR3 nucleotide sequence: TGTGCCAGCAGCCCCGGGTACACTGAAGCTTTCTTT.

The chain recombines TRBV4-1 with TRBJ1-2, with 11 bases aligning to TRBD1. J gave up 4 bases and V 4 bases, and 8 bases lay outside the gene matches. The CDR3 length is 16 residues. The germline gives CDR1 MGHRA, CDR2 YSYEKL. CDR3 sequence (DNA): TGCGCCAGCAGCCCCGGACAGGGGGCGGCAGGCTATGGCTACACCTTC. Translated: CASSPGQGAAGYGYTF.

V usage is TRBV19 and J usage is TRBJ2-2, with 8 bases lining up with TRBD2. The germline V gene has CDR1 LNHDA and CDR2 SQIVND (reference sequence). The CDR3 totals 15 residues. V lost 9 bases, J lost 5 bases, and 11 bases stayed unmatched. The CDR3 DNA is TGTGCCAGCGGTAGAAGCGGGAGTGGGACCGGGGAGCTGTTTTTT. Protein sequence: CASGRSGSGTGELFF.

This clone was counted a single time. J is TRBJ2-1 and V is TRBV7-6, with 9 bases identical to TRBD2. The CDR3 loop spans 15 amino acids. V was clipped by 1 base and J by 7 bases; unmatched bases: 5. The germline gives CDR1 SGHVS, CDR2 FNYEAQ. CDR3 sequence (DNA): TGTGCCAGCAGCTTAGTCGCGGGAGGGAGGAATGAGCAGTTCTTC. This gives the protein CASSLVAGGRNEQFF. The complete variable domain, with remaining parts taken from reference TRBV7-6 and TRBJ2-1, reads GAGVSQSPRYKVTKRGQDVALRCDPISGHVSLYWYRQALGQGPEFLTYFNYEAQQDKSGLPNDRFSAERPEGSISTLTIQRTEQRDSAMYRCASSLVAGGRNEQFFGPGTRLTVL.

The rearrangement joins TRBV5-5 to TRBJ2-7; TRBD2 might be the D (6 bases). Germline CDR1 reads SGHKS; CDR2 reads YYEKEE (reference sequence). The CDR3 covers 14 residues. The V end was cut by 6 bases, the J end by 0 bases, with 13 bases between. CDR3 bases: TGTGCCAGCACCCACGGAGGGGACTCCTACGAGCAGTACTTC. Translating it yields CASTHGGDSYEQYF.

The J gene is TRBJ2-1, the V gene TRBV7-8; 7 nucleotides agree with TRBD2. The CDR3 is 15 amino acids. The junction had 3 bases not matched to a gene; V was cut back by 0 bases and J by 4 bases. CDR1 is SGHVS, CDR2 FQNEAQ, per germline. As DNA, the CDR3 is TGTGCCAGCAGCTTAGCGGGAGGGCCTTACAATGAGCAGTTCTTC. This codes for CASSLAGGPYNEQFF.

V and J are TRBV7-6 and TRBJ1-6; maybe TRBD1 (5 bases). V dropped 1 base and J dropped 7 bases, with 14 bases sitting between them. CDR3 length equals 16 residues. Germline CDR1 and CDR2: SGHVS and FNYEAQ. The DNA for the CDR3 is TGTGCCAGCAGCTTAGGATCCCAGGGACTAAATTCACCCCTCCACTTT. Translated: CASSLGSQGLNSPLHF.

CDR3 sequence reads: CASSPRSGGSQPQHF. The CDR3 coding sequence is TGTGCCAGCAGTCCTCGGTCAGGGGGGAGCCAGCCCCAGCATTTT. V gene TRBV27 combines with J gene TRBJ1-5, with 7 bases matching TRBD1. This CDR3 is 15 amino acids long. Germline CDR1 reads MNHEY; CDR2 reads SMNVEV (reference sequence). The V segment lost 5 bases and the J segment 7 bases; nucleotides outside the gene matches: 11.

V gene TRBV5-5 combines with J gene TRBJ1-2, with TRBD1 matching 8 bases. The CDR3 sequence is 15 residues long. Per the germline V gene, CDR1 is SGHKS and CDR2 is YYEKEE (reference sequence). J was trimmed by 4 bases and V by 2 bases; bases with no gene match: 7. CDR3 coding DNA: TGTGCCAGCAGCTTAGGACAGGGCGGGGGCTATGGCTACACCTTC. It codes for CASSLGQGGGYGYTF.

This clone was detected only a few times. The rearrangement links TRBV7-3 to TRBJ1-1; D ambiguous. There are 18 residues in the CDR3. Germline V gene lookup returns CDR1 SGHTA and CDR2 FQGTGA. V dropped 2 bases and J dropped 6 bases, with 25 bases sitting between them. The CDR3 sequence is CASSLQPVLLGLGAEAFF. The CDR3 coding sequence is TGTGCCAGCAGCTTACAACCCGTCCTTCTGGGCCTTGGCGCTGAAGCTTTCTTT.

The V call is TRBV28, the J call TRBJ1-2; 8 bases match TRBD1. The CDR3 runs to 14 residues. The V and J ends lost 6 bases and 10 bases, in that order; junction bases with no gene match: 13. Germline assignment: CDR1 MDHEN and CDR2 SYDVKM. CDR3: CASRRDRPTGAYTF. CDR3 DNA: TGTGCCAGCAGGCGGGACAGGCCAACAGGGGCCTACACCTTC.

The chain links TRBV18 to TRBJ2-7, with D possibly TRBD1 on 6 matching bases. This CDR3 comprises 15 residues. The germline V gene has CDR1 KGHSH and CDR2 LQKENI. Trimming took off 3 bases at V and 0 bases at J, with 12 bases between the two ends. Here the CDR3 reads CASSPQQGNSYEQYF. The CDR3 bases are TGTGCCAGCTCACCTCAACAGGGAAACTCCTACGAGCAGTACTTC. The full variable domain, rest sourced from reference TRBV18 and TRBJ2-7, is NAGVMQNPRHLVRRRGQEARLRCSPMKGHSHVYWYRQLPEEGLKFMVYLQKENIIDESGMPKERFSAEFPKEGPSILRIQQVVRGDSAAYFCASSPQQGNSYEQYFGPGTRLTVT.

V gene TRBV2 combines with J gene TRBJ1-1; 7 nucleotides agree with TRBD1. The germline V gene has CDR1 SNHLY and CDR2 FYNNEI. Trimming removed 7 bases from V and 0 bases from J; junction bases left unmatched: 14. The CDR3 runs to 17 residues. CDR3 DNA sequence: TGTGCCAGCACCCGCAGGGGGGCCGGGGACATGAACACTGAAGCTTTCTTT. Its protein is CASTRRGAGDMNTEAFF.

The CDR3 sequence: CASSFTGYGYTF. CDR3 sequence (DNA): TGCGCCAGCAGCTTCACAGGGTATGGCTACACCTTC. The chain couples TRBV5-1 to TRBJ1-2; D is possibly TRBD1 (6 bases). Germline lookup yields CDR1 SGHRS and CDR2 YFSETQ. There are 12 residues in the CDR3. The V end lost 2 bases, the J end lost 5 bases, and 7 bases lay between the germline ends.

The V call is TRBV27, the J call TRBJ2-1; D is perhaps TRBD2 (6 bases). CDR1 and CDR2 (germline): MNHEY, SMNVEV (reference sequence). The CDR3 length is 14 residues. Deletions cut 4 bases from V and 10 bases from J, with 17 bases between. The CDR3 DNA sequence: TGTGCCAGCAGTTCCCCCCGGGGGAGCGAAGAGCAGTTCTTC. It codes for CASSSPRGSEEQFF.